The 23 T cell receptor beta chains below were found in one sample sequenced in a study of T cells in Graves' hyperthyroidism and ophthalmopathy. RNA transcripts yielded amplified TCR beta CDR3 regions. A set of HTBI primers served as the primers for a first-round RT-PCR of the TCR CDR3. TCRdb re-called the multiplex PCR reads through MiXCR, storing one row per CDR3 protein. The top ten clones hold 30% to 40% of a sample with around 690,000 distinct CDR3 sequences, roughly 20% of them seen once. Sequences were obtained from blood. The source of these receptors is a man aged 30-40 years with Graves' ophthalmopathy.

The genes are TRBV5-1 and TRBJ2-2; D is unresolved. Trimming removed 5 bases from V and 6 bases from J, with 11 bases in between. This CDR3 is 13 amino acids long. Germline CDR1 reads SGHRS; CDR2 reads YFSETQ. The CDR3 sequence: CASSFDPAGELFF. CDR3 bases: TGCGCCAGCAGTTTCGACCCGGCCGGGGAGCTGTTTTTT.

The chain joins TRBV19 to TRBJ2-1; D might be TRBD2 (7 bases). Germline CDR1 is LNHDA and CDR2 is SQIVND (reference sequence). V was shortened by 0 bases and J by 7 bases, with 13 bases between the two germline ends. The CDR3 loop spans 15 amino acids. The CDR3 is CASSIDLGGPNEQFF. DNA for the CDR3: TGTGCCAGTAGTATAGATTTGGGGGGGCCTAATGAGCAGTTCTTC.

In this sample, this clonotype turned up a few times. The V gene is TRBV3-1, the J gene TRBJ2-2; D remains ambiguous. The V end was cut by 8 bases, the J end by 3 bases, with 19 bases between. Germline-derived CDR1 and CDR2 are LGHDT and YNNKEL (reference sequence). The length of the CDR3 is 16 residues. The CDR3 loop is CASLGPGLQHTGELFF. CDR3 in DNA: TGTGCCAGCCTCGGCCCTGGTTTACAGCACACCGGGGAGCTGTTTTTT.

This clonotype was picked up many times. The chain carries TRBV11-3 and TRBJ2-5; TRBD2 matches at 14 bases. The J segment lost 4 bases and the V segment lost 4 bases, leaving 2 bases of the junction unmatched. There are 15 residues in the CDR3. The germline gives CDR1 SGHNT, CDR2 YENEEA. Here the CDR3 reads CASSSGTSGRETQYF. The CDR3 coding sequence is TGTGCCAGCAGCTCCGGGACTAGCGGGAGAGAGACCCAGTACTTC.

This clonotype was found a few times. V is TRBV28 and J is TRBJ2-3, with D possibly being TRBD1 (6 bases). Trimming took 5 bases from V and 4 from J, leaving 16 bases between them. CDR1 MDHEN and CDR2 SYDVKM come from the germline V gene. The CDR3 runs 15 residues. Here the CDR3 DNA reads TGTGCCAGCAGTCCCGGGACATTGGCCCCAGATACGCAGTATTTT. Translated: CASSPGTLAPDTQYF.

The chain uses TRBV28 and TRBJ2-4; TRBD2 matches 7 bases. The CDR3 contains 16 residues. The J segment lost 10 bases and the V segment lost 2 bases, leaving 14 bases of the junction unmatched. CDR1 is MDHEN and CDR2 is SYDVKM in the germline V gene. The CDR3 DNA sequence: TGTGCCAGCAGTTTAGGGGCCGGACTAGTTCACCGGATTCAGTACTTC. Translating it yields CASSLGAGLVHRIQYF.

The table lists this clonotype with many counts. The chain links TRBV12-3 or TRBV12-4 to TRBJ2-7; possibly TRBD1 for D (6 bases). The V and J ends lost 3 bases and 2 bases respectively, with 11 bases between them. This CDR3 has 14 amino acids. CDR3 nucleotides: TGTGCCAGCAGTTTGTTGGGGGACACCTACGAGCAGTACTTC. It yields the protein CASSLLGDTYEQYF.

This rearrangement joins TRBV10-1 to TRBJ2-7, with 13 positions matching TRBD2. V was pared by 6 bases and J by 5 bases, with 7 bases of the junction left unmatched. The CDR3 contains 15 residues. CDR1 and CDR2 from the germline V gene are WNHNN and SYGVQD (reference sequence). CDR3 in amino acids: CASRLAGGPRHEQYF. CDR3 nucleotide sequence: TGCGCCAGCAGACTAGCGGGAGGGCCGAGACACGAGCAGTACTTC.

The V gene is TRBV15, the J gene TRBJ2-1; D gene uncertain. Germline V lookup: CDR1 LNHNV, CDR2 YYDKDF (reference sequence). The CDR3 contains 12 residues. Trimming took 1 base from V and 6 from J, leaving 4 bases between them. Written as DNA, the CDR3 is TGTGCCACCAGCAGAGGGGCCAATGAGCAGTTCTTC. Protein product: CATSRGANEQFF.

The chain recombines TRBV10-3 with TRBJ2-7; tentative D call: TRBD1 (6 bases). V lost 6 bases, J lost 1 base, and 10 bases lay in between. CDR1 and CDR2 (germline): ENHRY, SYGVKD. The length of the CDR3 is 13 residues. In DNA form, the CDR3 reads TGTGCCATCAGCGACGGGACATCCTACGAGCAGTACTTC. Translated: CAISDGTSYEQYF.

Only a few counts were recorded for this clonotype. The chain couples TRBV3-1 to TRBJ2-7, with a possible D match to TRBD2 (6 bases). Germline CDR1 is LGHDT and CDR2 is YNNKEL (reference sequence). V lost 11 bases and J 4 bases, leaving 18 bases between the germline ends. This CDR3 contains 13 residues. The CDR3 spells CAASEGQYYEQYF. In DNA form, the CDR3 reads TGTGCCGCGTCGGAGGGCCAGTATTACGAGCAGTACTTC.

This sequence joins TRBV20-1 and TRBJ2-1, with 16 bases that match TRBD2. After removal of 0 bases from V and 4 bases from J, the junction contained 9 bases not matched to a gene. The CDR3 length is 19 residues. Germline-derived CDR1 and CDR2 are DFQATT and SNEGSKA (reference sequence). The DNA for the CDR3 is TGCAGTGCTAGAGATACCGGGACTAGCGGGAGGGTCGGGTACAATGAGCAGTTCTTC. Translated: CSARDTGTSGRVGYNEQFF.

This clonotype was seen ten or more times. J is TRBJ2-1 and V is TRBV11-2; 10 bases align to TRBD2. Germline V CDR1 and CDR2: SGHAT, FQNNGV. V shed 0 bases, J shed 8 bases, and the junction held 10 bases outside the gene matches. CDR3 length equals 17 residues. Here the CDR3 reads CASSLEYSLAGVHEQFF. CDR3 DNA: TGTGCCAGCAGCTTAGAATATAGTCTAGCGGGAGTCCATGAGCAGTTCTTC.

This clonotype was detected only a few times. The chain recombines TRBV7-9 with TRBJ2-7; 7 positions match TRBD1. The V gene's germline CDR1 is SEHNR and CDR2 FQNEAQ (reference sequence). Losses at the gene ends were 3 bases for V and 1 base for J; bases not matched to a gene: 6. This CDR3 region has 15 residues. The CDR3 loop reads CASSFWTGQSYEQYF. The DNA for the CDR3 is TGTGCCAGCAGCTTCTGGACAGGTCAATCCTACGAGCAGTACTTC.

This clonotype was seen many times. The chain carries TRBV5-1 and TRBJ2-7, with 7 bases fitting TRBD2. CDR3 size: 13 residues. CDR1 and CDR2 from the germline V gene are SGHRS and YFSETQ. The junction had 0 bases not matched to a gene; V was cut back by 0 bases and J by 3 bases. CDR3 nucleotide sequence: TGCGCCAGCAGCTTGGGGGACTACTACGAGCAGTACTTC. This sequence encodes CASSLGDYYEQYF.

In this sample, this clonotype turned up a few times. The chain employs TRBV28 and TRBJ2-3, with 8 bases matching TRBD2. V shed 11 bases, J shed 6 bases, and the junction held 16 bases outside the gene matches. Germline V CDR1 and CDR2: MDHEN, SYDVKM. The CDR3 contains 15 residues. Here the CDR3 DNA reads TGTGCCGGCCAACGGGGGGGCGCGGGAACCGATACGCAGTATTTT. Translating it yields CAGQRGGAGTDTQYF.

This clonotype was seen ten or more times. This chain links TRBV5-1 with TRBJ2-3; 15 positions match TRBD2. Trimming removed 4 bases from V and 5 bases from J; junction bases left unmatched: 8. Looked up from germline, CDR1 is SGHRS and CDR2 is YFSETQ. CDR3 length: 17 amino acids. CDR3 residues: CASSLSGLAGGGDTQYF. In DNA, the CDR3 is TGCGCCAGCAGCCTATCGGGACTAGCGGGAGGAGGAGATACGCAGTATTTT.

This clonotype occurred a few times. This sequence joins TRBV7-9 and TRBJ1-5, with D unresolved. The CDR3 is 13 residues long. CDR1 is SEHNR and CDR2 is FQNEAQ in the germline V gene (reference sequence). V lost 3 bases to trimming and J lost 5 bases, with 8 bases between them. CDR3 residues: CASSFGPDQPQHF. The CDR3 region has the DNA TGTGCCAGCAGCTTTGGCCCGGATCAGCCCCAGCATTTT.

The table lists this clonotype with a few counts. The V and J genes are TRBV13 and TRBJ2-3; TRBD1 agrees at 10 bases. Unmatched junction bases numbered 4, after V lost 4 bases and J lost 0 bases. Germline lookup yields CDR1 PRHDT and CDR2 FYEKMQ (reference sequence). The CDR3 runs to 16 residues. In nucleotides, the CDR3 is TGTGCCAGCAGCTGGAGACAGGGGGCGAGCACAGATACGCAGTATTTT. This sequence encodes CASSWRQGASTDTQYF.

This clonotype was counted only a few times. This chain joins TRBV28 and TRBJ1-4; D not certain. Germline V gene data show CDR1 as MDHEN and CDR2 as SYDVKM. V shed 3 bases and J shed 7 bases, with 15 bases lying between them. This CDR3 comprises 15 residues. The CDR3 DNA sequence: TGTGCCAGCAGTTTTTTGGGGATCAAAAGTGAAAAACTGTTTTTT. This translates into CASSFLGIKSEKLFF.

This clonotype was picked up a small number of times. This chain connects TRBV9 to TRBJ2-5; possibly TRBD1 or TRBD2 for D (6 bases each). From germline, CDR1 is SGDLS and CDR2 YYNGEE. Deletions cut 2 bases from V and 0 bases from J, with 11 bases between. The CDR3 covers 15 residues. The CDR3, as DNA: TGTGCCAGCAGCGTCGTAGGGGGGAACCAAGAGACCCAGTACTTC. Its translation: CASSVVGGNQETQYF.

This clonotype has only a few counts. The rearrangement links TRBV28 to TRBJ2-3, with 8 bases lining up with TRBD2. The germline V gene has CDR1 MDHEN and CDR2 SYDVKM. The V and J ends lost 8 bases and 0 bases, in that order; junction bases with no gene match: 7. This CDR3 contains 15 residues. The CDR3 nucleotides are TGTGCCAGCCCACCCGCTAGCGGGAGCACAGATACGCAGTATTTT. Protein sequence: CASPPASGSTDTQYF. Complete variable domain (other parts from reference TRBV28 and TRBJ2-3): DVKVTQSSRYLVKRTGEKVFLECVQDMDHENMFWYRQDPGLGLRLIYFSYDVKMKEKGDIPEGYSVSREKKERFSLILESASTNQTSMYLCASPPASGSTDTQYFGPGTRLTVL.

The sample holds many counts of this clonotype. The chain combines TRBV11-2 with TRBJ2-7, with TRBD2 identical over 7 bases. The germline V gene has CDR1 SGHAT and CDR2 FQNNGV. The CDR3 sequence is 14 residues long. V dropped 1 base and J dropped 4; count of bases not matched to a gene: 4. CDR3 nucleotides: TGTGCCAGCAGCTTAGTGGGCGGGAGTTACGAGCAGTACTTC. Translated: CASSLVGGSYEQYF.